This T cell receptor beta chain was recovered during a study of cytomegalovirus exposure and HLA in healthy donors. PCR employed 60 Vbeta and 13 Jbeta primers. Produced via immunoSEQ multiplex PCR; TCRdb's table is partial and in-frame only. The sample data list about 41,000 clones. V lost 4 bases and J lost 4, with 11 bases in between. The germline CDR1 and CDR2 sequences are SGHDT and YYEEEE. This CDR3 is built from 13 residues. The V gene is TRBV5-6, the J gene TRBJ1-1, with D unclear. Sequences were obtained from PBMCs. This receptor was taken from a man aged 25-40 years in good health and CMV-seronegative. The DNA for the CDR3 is TGTGCCAGCAGCACTCTTCCCGTCACTGAAGCTTTCTTT. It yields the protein CASSTLPVTEAFF.